This T cell receptor (beta chain) came from a study of regulatory T cells in long-lasting Graves disease. Indicated time point: newly diagnosed GD, antithyroid drugs for less than 3 months. PBMC RNA served as the TCR library source. In building TCR beta libraries, iRepertoire HTBI primers were used together with Arm-PCR of CDR3 regions. TCRdb passed the multiplex PCR reads through MiXCR, listing each CDR3 protein once. The sample includes roughly 530,000 distinct CDR3 sequences, around 16% of them seen just once. This clonotype was counted at least ten times. The CDR3 contains 17 residues. Germline V gene data show CDR1 as MDHEN and CDR2 as SYDVKM. J was trimmed by 0 bases and V by 5 bases; bases with no gene match: 9. Separately, the same data were catalogued under a study of T cells in Graves' hyperthyroidism and ophthalmopathy.

The material was peripheral blood mononuclear cells (PBMCs), obtained at new diagnosis, from a patient treated with antithyroid drugs. The chain joins TRBV28 to TRBJ1-3, with 8 nucleotides matching TRBD1. This TCR was sampled from a woman between 40 and 65 years old with Graves disease. The CDR3: CASSTFGQGLSGNTIYF. The CDR3 DNA follows: TGTGCCAGCAGTACCTTCGGACAGGGACTCTCTGGAAACACCATATATTTT. Supplemented by reference TRBV28 and TRBJ1-3, the full variable domain reads DVKVTQSSRYLVKRTGEKVFLECVQDMDHENMFWYRQDPGLGLRLIYFSYDVKMKEKGDIPEGYSVSREKKERFSLILESASTNQTSMYLCASSTFGQGLSGNTIYFGEGSWLTVV.